Here is one TCR beta chain with its context. Its antigen is undetermined. The data derive from a study of shared clonotypes between healthy human individuals. Study overall: Donor composition was a couple of women and a few men, aged 18 to 49. Whole-study results and caveats: Blood alone was sampled, and tissue repertoires likely differ.

Negatively enriched CD4+ T cells were divided by CD45RA into naive and memory. V dropped 4 bases and J dropped 5 bases, with 12 bases sitting between them. The CDR3 loop spans 13 amino acids. Germline assignment: CDR1 SGHNT and CDR2 YYREEE (reference sequence). This was a deep-level run. Generated by immunoSEQ multiplex PCR, the TCRdb table keeps only in-frame clones and is missing some. The sample yields roughly 500,000 clones, 90% to 97% seen once. Specimen: naive CD4+ T cells sorted from blood. Subset specified: CD45RA+ positively selected. The clonotype was recovered from a woman aged 30 to 39 in good health. The V and J genes are TRBV5-4 and TRBJ2-5; tentative D call: TRBD1 (6 bases). CDR3 loop: CASSQTGSETQYF. CDR3 in DNA: TGTGCCAGCAGCCAGACAGGATCCGAGACCCAGTACTTC. Using reference TRBV5-4 and TRBJ2-5 for the parts outside the CDR3, the full variable domain is ETGVTQSPTHLIKTRGQQVTLRCSSQSGHNTVSWYQQALGQGPQFIFQYYREEENGRGNFPPRFSGLQFPNYSSELNVNALELDDSALYLCASSQTGSETQYFGPGTRLLVL.